These 2 T cell receptor beta chains were all obtained from the same sample, sequenced in a study of cytomegalovirus exposure and HLA in healthy donors. The primer mix had 60 Vbeta and 13 Jbeta primers. Clones were read by immunoSEQ multiplex PCR, and TCRdb kept only the in-frame ones, dropping some. The sample records 100,000 to 150,000 clones, 60% to 80% being singletons. The specimen was PBMCs. These receptors originate from a young man in good health and CMV-seronegative.

This chain connects TRBV11-3 to TRBJ2-6; a weak D match, TRBD2 (6 bases). This CDR3 is built from 15 residues. Trimming took off 6 bases at V and 2 bases at J, with 11 bases between the two ends. Germline lookup yields CDR1 SGHNT and CDR2 YENEEA. CDR3 DNA sequence: TGTGCCAGCAGTTCCCGCGGGACTGGGGCCAACGTCCTGACTTTC. Protein product: CASSSRGTGANVLTF.

This chain uses TRBV18 with TRBJ2-7, with D hard to call. CDR3 size: 12 residues. V lost 6 bases and J 0 bases, leaving 6 bases between the germline ends. CDR1 KGHSH and CDR2 LQKENI come from the germline V gene. The CDR3 sequence: CASSSSSYEQYF. CDR3 in DNA: TGTGCCAGCTCCTCGAGCTCCTACGAGCAGTACTTC. The full variable domain, completed using reference TRBV18 and TRBJ2-7, is NAGVMQNPRHLVRRRGQEARLRCSPMKGHSHVYWYRQLPEEGLKFMVYLQKENIIDESGMPKERFSAEFPKEGPSILRIQQVVRGDSAAYFCASSSSSYEQYFGPGTRLTVT.